The next 25 T cell receptor delta chains were all read from a single sample in a study of gamma delta lymphoproliferative disorders and STAT genes. Genomic DNA from isolated PBMCs served as the sequencing template. TCRdb repeated clone calling on the multiplex PCR reads with CATT. Here the sample spans a few thousand delta-chain clones, around 1% being singletons. Sequenced input: blood. All receptors come from a human donor in good health.

A few counts support this clone. The mismatch at residue 6 between this DNA's translation and the TCRdb protein of a much larger clone likely reflects a read error; the protein shown is translated from the DNA. V gene TRDV2 combines with J gene TRDJ1; no definite D call. Germline-derived CDR1 and CDR2 are GEAIGNYY and EKD. Trimming pared 0 bases from V and 1 base from J, leaving 14 bases between. CDR3 size: 16 residues. The CDR3 DNA sequence: TGTGCCTGTGACACCCCGGCCTCCCTAGCCACCGATAAACTCATCTTT. It specifies CACDTPASLATDKLIF.

This clone is judged medium-sized. Relative to the germline gene, one junction end is altered; a read error may explain this. The same CDR3 can be traced to other DNA sequences in this sample. The chain recombines TRDV1 with TRDJ1, with TRDD2 identical over 8 bases. CDR1 and CDR2 from the germline V gene are TSWWSYY and QGS. The CDR3 sequence is 22 residues long. DNA for the CDR3: TGCTCTGCGGTTTCCCTCAACTTCCTACATACTAGGAGTGGGGCGTACACCGATAAACTCATCTTT. Translating gives CSAVSLNFLHTRSGAYTDKLIF.

Of note for this clone: It differs at one base from a far larger clone, so likely a read error. The J gene is TRDJ1, the V gene TRDV2; 10 positions agree with TRDD3. V shed 0 bases, J shed 1 base, and the junction held 16 bases outside the gene matches. The length of the CDR3 is 20 residues. CDR1 is GEAIGNYY, CDR2 EKD, per germline. CDR3 nucleotide sequence: TGTGCCTGTGACACCGTGGTTGGTGGGGGATACTCACCGTGCACCGATAAACTCATCTTT. Its protein product is CACDTVVGGGYSPCTDKLIF.

On this clone itself: This is likely an artifact of a read error, given a far larger clone one base away. Other nucleotide sequences from this sample produce the same CDR3. The chain uses TRDV2 and TRDJ3, with 11 bases that match TRDD3. This CDR3 is built from 21 residues. CDR1 GEAIGNYY and CDR2 EKD come from the germline V gene. The CDR3 sequence is CACDTGGTTGGYSWDTRQMFF. DNA of the CDR3: TGTGCCTGCGACACCGGAGGAACTACTGGGGGATACTCCTGGGACACCCGACAGATGTTTTTC.

This clone was counted many times. It is likely a read error: a sequence one base away is far more abundant. V and J are TRDV1 and TRDJ1; tentatively, D is TRDD3 (6 bases). This CDR3 contains 22 residues. Trimming shortened V by 0 bases and J by 0 bases, and 29 bases separated the two germline ends. Germline V gene sequence: CDR1 TSWWSYY, CDR2 QGS. The CDR3 DNA reads TGTGCTCTTGGGGAACTCGCTCCCTACTGGGAACTCAAGGGGGCCTACACCGATAAACTCATCTTT. Protein product: CALGELAPYWELKGAYTDKLIF.

As to this clone: A read error likely explains why the TCRdb protein, taken from a much larger clone, differs from this DNA's translation at residue 5; the protein shown is translated from the DNA. The V and J genes are TRDV1 and TRDJ1; TRDD3 aligns across 13 bases. Trimming removed 4 bases from V and 0 bases from J; junction bases left unmatched: 20. This CDR3 comprises 22 residues. Germline V gene sequence: CDR1 TSWWSYY, CDR2 QGS. The DNA for the CDR3 is TGTGCTCTTGGGGGACTCTACCCGTACTGGGGGATACGGGGGCCATACACCGATAAACTCATCTTT. Translated, it gives CALGGLYPYWGIRGPYTDKLIF.

Details on this clone: Given a far larger clone just one base away, this is likely a sequencing read error. This CDR3 is also generated by other DNA sequences in the sample. The CDR3 coding sequence is TGTGCTCTTGGGGCCCCGAGGGAGGCGACTTTAACTCTTGGGGGATACCGACAAGATAGGTGGGACACCCGACAGATGTTTTTC. It is translated as CALGAPREATLTLGGYRQDRWDTRQMFF. V usage is TRDV1 and J usage is TRDJ3, with TRDD3 matching 10 bases. The CDR3 loop spans 28 amino acids. Germline CDR1 is TSWWSYY and CDR2 is QGS. With 4 bases clipped from V and 4 bases from J, the junction kept 37 bases outside the gene matches.

This clone has more than one count but fewer than ten. One base separates it from a far larger clone, so it is likely a read error. The chain carries TRDV3 and TRDJ1, with 9 bases that match TRDD3. CDR3 size: 20 residues. In germline, CDR1 is TVYSNPD, CDR2 GDNSRS (reference sequence). The CDR3 nucleotides are TGTGCCTTTTTGGCCTATCTGGGCTGGGGGATCGAGGCGTACACCGATAAACCCATCTTT. Translated, it gives CAFLAYLGWGIEAYTDKPIF.

As concerns this clone: This DNA's translation and the protein TCRdb lists, from a much larger clone, do not match at residue 9, likely due to a read error; the protein shown is translated from the DNA. V gene TRDV2 combines with J gene TRDJ1, with no clear D. V lost 5 bases and J lost 4, with 19 bases in between. CDR3 size: 15 residues. The germline CDR1 and CDR2 sequences are GEAIGNYY and EKD. The CDR3, as DNA: TGTGCCTGTGGTGTTGGGCGAGGGTTACACGATAAACTCATCTTT. This codes for CACGVGRGLHDKLIF.

Concerning this clone: TCRdb has a much larger clone's protein, which differs at residue 9 from the translation of this DNA, likely because of a read error; what is shown is the protein translated from the DNA. The chain has TRDV2 and TRDJ1; TRDD3 matches 9 bases. Germline loops: CDR1 GEAIGNYY, CDR2 EKD. This CDR3 spans 16 amino acids. Trimming took 4 bases from V and 1 from J; bases not matched to a gene: 9. CDR3 sequence reads: CACDNLGDVGTDKLIF. CDR3 coding DNA: TGTGCCTGTGATAACCTGGGGGATGTTGGCACCGATAAACTCATCTTT.

The table lists this clone with a few counts. The TCRdb protein comes from a much larger clone and disagrees with this DNA's translation at residue 10, likely due to a read error; the protein given here is derived from the DNA. V is TRDV2 and J is TRDJ1; D is unclear. This CDR3 has 16 residues. V lost 0 bases and J lost 1, with 14 bases in between. Germline V lookup: CDR1 GEAIGNYY, CDR2 EKD. The CDR3 reads CACDTLASLTTDKLIF. CDR3 nucleotide sequence: TGTGCCTGTGACACCCTGGCCTCCCTAACCACCGATAAACTCATCTTT.

No V gene was called here, but the J gene is TRDJ1; the table assigns TRDD3, which was not confirmed against the DNA. This CDR3 comprises 19 residues. The CDR3 spells CASLCLPILGETYTDKLIF. Here the CDR3 DNA reads TGTGCTTCATTGTGCCTTCCTATTCTGGGGGAAACCTACACCGATAAACTCATCTTT.

This clone was observed a handful of times. A read error likely explains this, since a far larger clone differs by one base. The J gene is TRDJ2, the V gene TRDV1, with D unresolved. CDR1 and CDR2 (germline): TSWWSYY, QGS. CDR3 length: 16 amino acids. The CDR3 loop is CALGELGRLSTTQLFF. Written as DNA, the CDR3 is TGTGCTCTTGGGGAACTGGGTCGTCTCTCGACAACACAACTCTTCTTT.

This clone turned up a few times. This likely reflects a read error, since a far larger clone is one base away. The DNA is omitted, as the CDR3 cannot be located on it reliably, and the CDR3 follows TCRdb's listing. The V and J genes are TRAV29/DV5 and TRDJ3; TRDD3 is the table's D call, not checked against the DNA. The germline gives CDR1 NSMFDY, CDR2 ISSIKDK. A total of 21 residues make up the CDR3, ends included. The CDR3 protein is CSVLLCSNGGGSSWDTRQMFF.

This clone is large within its sample. In the same sample, other DNA sequences code for this CDR3. For the CDR3, the DNA is TGTGCCTGTGACCCGCTGGGGATTCGACGGAAGTACACCGATAAACTCATCTTT. This encodes CACDPLGIRRKYTDKLIF. V is TRDV2 and J is TRDJ1, with a possible D match to TRDD3 (6 bases). The CDR3 has 18 amino acids. Germline CDR1 is GEAIGNYY and CDR2 is EKD. Trimming left V 3 bases short and J 0 bases short, with 22 bases between.

As to this clone: Since a far larger clone is one base different, this is likely a read error. The sample has other DNA sequences that encode this CDR3 too. V is TRDV2 and J is TRDJ1; unclear D gene. Germline V gene sequence: CDR1 GEAIGNYY, CDR2 EKD. The CDR3 length is 16 residues. V was pared by 7 bases and J by 2 bases, with 22 bases between. The CDR3, as DNA: TGTGCCTGCGACCCGGTAGGGTTCCGGGAGACCGATAAACTCATCTTT. This codes for CACDPVGFRETDKLIF.

This clone counts as large. Additional DNA sequences in this sample encode the identical CDR3. The V gene is TRDV2, the J gene TRDJ1, with D tentatively TRDD3 (5 bases). Germline CDR1 reads GEAIGNYY; CDR2 reads EKD. This CDR3 region has 16 residues. Trimming cost V 1 base and J 0 bases, with 14 bases left between them. CDR3 DNA sequence: TGTGCCTGTGACACTTTGGGGAATCAGTACACCGATAAACTCATCTTT. Its translation: CACDTLGNQYTDKLIF.

Notes on this clone: TCRdb shows a much larger clone's protein in place of this DNA's translation, and the two differ at residue 12, likely through a read error; the protein shown is translated from the DNA. The chain has TRDV2 and TRDJ1; the match to TRDD3 covers 9 bases. Per germline, CDR1 GEAIGNYY and CDR2 EKD. This CDR3 is built from 16 residues. The CDR3 DNA is TGTGCCTGTGACAAACTGGGGGAAACGTACACCGGTAAACTCATCTTT. Translation: CACDKLGETYTGKLIF.

This clone was seen a few times. The protein TCRdb lists belongs to a much larger clone and differs from this DNA's translation at residue 12, which points to a read error; the protein shown is made from the DNA. This chain uses TRAV36/DV7 with TRDJ3, with TRDD3 matching 8 bases. CDR3 length: 19 amino acids. Germline V CDR1 and CDR2: VTNFRS, LTSSGIE (reference sequence). Trimming took 3 bases from V and 5 from J; bases not matched to a gene: 16. This chain's CDR3 is CAVGPLLGAWARDTRQMFF. CDR3 coding DNA: TGTGCTGTGGGTCCTTTACTGGGGGCTTGGGCCCGGGACACCCGACAGATGTTTTTC.

In the case of this clone: This likely stems from a read error, as it lies one base from a far larger clone. The chain recombines TRDV1 with TRDJ1; 12 positions match TRDD3. J lost 0 bases, V lost 9 bases, and 20 bases had no gene match. This CDR3 has 20 amino acids. Per germline, CDR1 TSWWSYY and CDR2 QGS. This CDR3 reads CALGALAYWGIPSYTDKLIF. The CDR3 DNA sequence: TGTGCTCTCGGCGCACTGGCCTACTGGGGGATACCCTCGTACACCGATAAACTCATCTTT.

With respect to this clone: TCRdb shows a much larger clone's protein in place of this DNA's translation, and the two differ at residue 15, likely through a read error; the protein shown is translated from the DNA. The chain combines TRDV2 with TRDJ3; weak D call: TRDD3 (6 bases). Germline-derived CDR1 and CDR2 are GEAIGNYY and EKD. The CDR3 sequence is 18 residues long. The CDR3 bases are TGTGCCTGTGACACCGGGGGACCAAGCTCCTGGGACACCCGACGGATGTTTTTC. Amino acid sequence: CACDTGGPSSWDTRRMFF.

In the case of this clone: This is likely an artifact of a read error, given a far larger clone one base away. Other nucleotide sequences in the sample specify the same CDR3. The J gene is TRDJ1, the V gene TRDV1; 12 bases are shared with TRDD3. CDR3 size: 20 residues. V trimming: 9 bases; J trimming: 0 bases; junction bases outside the gene matches: 20. Germline V lookup: CDR1 TSWWSYY, CDR2 QGS. This chain's CDR3 is CALDALAYWGIPSYTDKLIF. As DNA, the CDR3 is TGTGCTCTCGACGCGCTGGCCTACTGGGGGATACCCTCGTACACCGATAAACTCATCTTT.

This clone was found a few times. This likely came from a read error, as a far larger clone is one base away. Other DNA sequences in this specimen translate into the identical CDR3. V gene TRDV2 combines with J gene TRDJ1, with TRDD3 matching over 13 bases. Looked up from germline, CDR1 is GEAIGNYY and CDR2 is EKD. This CDR3 spans 20 amino acids. CDR3 nucleotides: TGCGCCTCCTACTCACTGGGGGATACGCGTCGTAGATATGACACCGATAAACTCATCTTT. Translated, it gives CASYSLGDTRRRYDTDKLIF.

This clone showed up just a few times. The amino acid sequence in TCRdb belongs to a much larger clone and departs from this DNA's translation at residue 4, likely a sequencing read error; the sequence shown is translated from the DNA. The chain joins TRDV1 to TRDJ1, with a weak D call TRDD3 (7 bases). Germline assignment: CDR1 TSWWSYY and CDR2 QGS. This CDR3 has 17 residues. CDR3 in amino acids: CALEEISWGDYTDKLIF. The CDR3 nucleotides read TGTGCTCTTGAGGAAATATCCTGGGGGGATTACACCGATAAACTCATCTTT.

This clone was picked up a small number of times. The gene calls are TRDV2 and TRDJ1; 8 bases line up with TRDD3. This CDR3 is built from 14 residues. CDR1 and CDR2 (germline): GEAIGNYY, EKD. V was pared by 3 bases and J by 0 bases, with 2 bases of the junction left unmatched. In DNA form, the CDR3 reads TGTGCCTGTGACCGACTGGGGGACACCGATAAACTCATCTTT. Its protein product is CACDRLGDTDKLIF.